The following is a TCR beta chain sequence with its context. Primers for the PCR totalled 60 Vbeta and 13 Jbeta. Some clones are missing from TCRdb's copy, which holds only in-frame ones; the method was immunoSEQ multiplex PCR. Here the sample spans over 150,000 clones, roughly 85% being singletons. The sample comes from a study of cytomegalovirus exposure and HLA in healthy donors. The receptor comes from a man in his forties in good health and CMV-seronegative. The sequencing sample was made of PBMCs.

Written as DNA, the CDR3 is TGTGCCAGCAGTAGCCTGCCAGCTAGCTCTGGGGCCAACGTCCTGACTTTC. Its protein is CASSSLPASSGANVLTF. The rearrangement joins TRBV28 to TRBJ2-6; D unclear. V dropped 5 bases and J dropped 0 bases, with 14 bases sitting between them. Per the germline V gene, CDR1 is MDHEN and CDR2 is SYDVKM. The CDR3 is made up of 17 amino acids.